A single count supports the clone carrying this TCR beta chain. Its antigen is not identified. Attachment of unique molecular identifiers was made to individual cDNA molecules. In TCRdb, the 5' RACE reads were re-called with MiXCR into one record per CDR3 protein. The sample includes some 25,000 distinct CDR3 sequences, less than 7% seen only once; the top ten take 2.4%. These data are taken from a study of early T cells in non-severe SARS-CoV-2 infection. For the study at large: The chains were unpaired, and the sequenced material was bulk RNA from unsorted whole blood.

Whole-study results and caveats: Comparison of clonotypes with VDJdb favored anti-spike CD8 responses while missing private and CD4 specificities.

This CDR3 is 14 amino acids long. The germline V gene has CDR1 SGHVS and CDR2 FQNEAQ. V shed 0 bases and J shed 7 bases, with 9 bases lying between them. This TCR was sampled from an adult who was a healthcare worker with PCR-confirmed SARS-CoV-2 infection or an uninfected control (not recorded which). Sequenced input: whole blood. V is TRBV7-8 and J is TRBJ1-4; D perhaps matches TRBD1 (5 bases). CDR3 residues: CASSLAGLREKLFF. CDR3 coding DNA: TGTGCCAGCAGCTTAGCGGGACTTCGTGAAAAACTGTTTTTT.